These 21 T cell receptor beta chains were sequenced from one sample in a study of human versus mouse CDR3 diversity and MHC coevolution. The method was immunoSEQ multiplex PCR; TCRdb's version includes in-frame clones alone and lacks a portion of them. Here the sample spans about 83,000 clones, under 95% being singletons. The sample taken for sequencing was naive CD4+ T cells from blood. The sample's subset: CD45RO-negative CD62L-positive naive CD4 T cells. These TCRs come from a person aged 25 to 75 in good health.

This chain connects TRBV10-3 to TRBJ2-2; 8 positions agree with TRBD2. After removal of 6 bases from V and 4 bases from J, the junction contained 10 bases not matched to a gene. CDR1 is ENHRY and CDR2 is SYGVKD in the germline V gene. The CDR3 contains 16 residues. The chain's CDR3 is CAISRDGLAGTGELFF. The CDR3 DNA is TGTGCCATCAGCCGAGACGGACTAGCTGGCACCGGGGAGCTGTTTTTT.

This clone showed up just once. The chain carries TRBV5-1 and TRBJ1-3; D might be TRBD1 (6 bases). Between the trimmed V and J ends, which lost 0 bases and 4 bases, there was a span of 8 bases. The CDR3 runs 14 residues. The germline V gene encodes CDR1 SGHRS and CDR2 YFSETQ. The CDR3: CASSLGTVGNTIYF. The CDR3 coding sequence is TGCGCCAGCAGCTTGGGGACAGTGGGAAACACCATATATTTT.

V usage is TRBV18 and J usage is TRBJ1-3, with D possibly TRBD1 on 5 matching bases. The CDR3 is 14 amino acids. Trimming pared 1 base from V and 3 bases from J, leaving 7 bases between. The germline CDR1 and CDR2 sequences are KGHSH and LQKENI. The CDR3 DNA reads as TGTGCCAGCTCACCACAGGGGAATGGAAACACCATATATTTT. Translating gives CASSPQGNGNTIYF.

This clone was picked up one time. The chain links TRBV11-2 to TRBJ1-4; no clear D gene. The CDR3 is 17 residues long. Trimming took 7 bases from V and 7 from J, leaving 25 bases between them. Germline V gene lookup returns CDR1 SGHAT and CDR2 FQNNGV. CDR3 amino acids: CASKLLLVSVASEKLFF. Written as DNA, the CDR3 is TGTGCCAGCAAGCTTTTGCTAGTCTCGGTTGCTAGTGAAAAACTGTTTTTT.

V and J are TRBV7-9 and TRBJ2-3; a weak D match, TRBD1 (6 bases). The CDR3 is 16 amino acids. Germline V lookup: CDR1 SEHNR, CDR2 FQNEAQ (reference sequence). Trimming took 5 bases from V and 0 from J, leaving 15 bases between them. The CDR3, as DNA: TGTGCCAGCAGCCTGTCCTTGGGGGCTAGCACAGATACGCAGTATTTT. Translation: CASSLSLGASTDTQYF. Based on the CDR3 plus reference TRBV7-9 and TRBJ2-3, the full variable domain is DTGVSQNPRHKITKRGQNVTFRCDPISEHNRLYWYRQTLGQGPEFLTYFQNEAQLEKSRLLSDRFSAERPKGSFSTLEIQRTEQGDSAMYLCASSLSLGASTDTQYFGPGTRLTVL.

This clone was recorded only once. This rearrangement joins TRBV10-3 to TRBJ2-7; the D gene is possibly TRBD1 (5 bases). The germline V and J ends were trimmed by 1 base and 6 bases, with 10 bases remaining between them. Per germline, CDR1 ENHRY and CDR2 SYGVKD. The CDR3 has 13 residues. CDR3 coding DNA: TGTGCCATCAGTGAGTTGGACATATCCGAGCAGTACTTC. It is translated as CAISELDISEQYF.

The rearrangement uses TRBV5-4 and TRBJ1-3; 11 bases line up with TRBD1. Germline lookup yields CDR1 SGHNT and CDR2 YYREEE (reference sequence). This CDR3 region has 16 residues. V gave up 4 bases and J gave up 2 bases; unmatched junction bases: 5. The CDR3 DNA is TGTGCCAGCAGCCCCTGGACAGGGGGCGCTGGAAACACCATATATTTT. This encodes CASSPWTGGAGNTIYF.

This chain joins TRBV6-6 and TRBJ2-5; 7 nucleotides agree with TRBD2. The CDR3 extends over 15 amino acids. With V trimmed by 2 bases and J by 2 bases, 5 bases remained unmatched. Germline CDR1 and CDR2: MNHNY and SVGAGI (reference sequence). The CDR3 reads CASSYGAGLQETQYF. CDR3 sequence (DNA): TGTGCCAGCAGTTACGGAGCGGGATTACAAGAGACCCAGTACTTC.

The chain carries TRBV7-6 and TRBJ2-2; 7 bases line up with TRBD1. After removal of 4 bases from V and 0 bases from J, the junction contained 2 bases not matched to a gene. Germline CDR1 reads SGHVS; CDR2 reads FNYEAQ. This CDR3 comprises 15 residues. CDR3 coding DNA: TGTGCCAGCAGCTGGGGACAGCCGAACACCGGGGAGCTGTTTTTT. The encoded protein is CASSWGQPNTGELFF. The full variable domain, rest sourced from reference TRBV7-6 and TRBJ2-2, is GAGVSQSPRYKVTKRGQDVALRCDPISGHVSLYWYRQALGQGPEFLTYFNYEAQQDKSGLPNDRFSAERPEGSISTLTIQRTEQRDSAMYRCASSWGQPNTGELFFGEGSRLTVL.

The rearrangement uses TRBV7-9 and TRBJ2-5, with 8 bases that match TRBD2. This CDR3 spans 15 amino acids. The germline CDR1 and CDR2 sequences are SEHNR and FQNEAQ (reference sequence). With 5 bases clipped from V and 4 bases from J, the junction kept 9 bases outside the gene matches. The CDR3 nucleotides are TGTGCCAGCAGCCTAGGGTTCGGGGGGGGAGAGACCCAGTACTTC. Its protein product is CASSLGFGGGETQYF.

This clone has a handful of counts. This sequence joins TRBV10-3 and TRBJ1-1; weak D call: TRBD1 (6 bases). This CDR3 contains 14 residues. CDR1 and CDR2 from the germline V gene are ENHRY and SYGVKD. Trimming shortened V by 6 bases and J by 4 bases, and 15 bases separated the two germline ends. CDR3 region: CAIRTGSSATEAFF. CDR3 in DNA: TGTGCCATCAGAACAGGGTCGAGCGCCACTGAAGCTTTCTTT.

This chain links TRBV7-9 with TRBJ1-2, with 7 bases fitting TRBD1. Losses at the gene ends were 5 bases for V and 6 bases for J; bases not matched to a gene: 12. The CDR3 is made up of 15 amino acids. CDR1 is SEHNR and CDR2 is FQNEAQ in the germline V gene (reference sequence). The CDR3 DNA follows: TGTGCCAGCAGCCAAGGACAGGCTTGGGATGATGGCTACACCTTC. Protein product: CASSQGQAWDDGYTF.

This chain joins TRBV2 and TRBJ1-2; D gene ambiguous. Germline CDR1 is SNHLY and CDR2 is FYNNEI. The length of the CDR3 is 12 residues. V was trimmed by 5 bases and J by 6 bases, leaving 10 bases between them. CDR3: CASSRLADGYTF. For the CDR3, the DNA is TGTGCCAGCAGTCGACTAGCCGATGGCTACACCTTC.

The chain carries TRBV4-1 and TRBJ2-5; 7 positions agree with TRBD1. Germline assignment: CDR1 MGHRA and CDR2 YSYEKL. This CDR3 is 13 amino acids long. Unmatched junction bases numbered 2, after V lost 2 bases and J lost 5 bases. The DNA of the CDR3 is TGCGCCAGCAGCCAAAGGGGGCGCGAGACCCAGTACTTC. Its translation is CASSQRGRETQYF.

This clone is a singleton in its sample. The CDR3 coding sequence is TGTGCCTGGAGTGGAGGTACTAATGAAAAACTGTTTTTT. It specifies CAWSGGTNEKLFF. The chain uses TRBV30 and TRBJ1-4; D uncertain. V shed 1 base and J shed 2 bases, with 5 bases lying between them. Per germline, CDR1 GTSNPN and CDR2 SVGIG (reference sequence). CDR3 length equals 13 residues.

The chain has TRBV7-6 and TRBJ2-1; 8 bases agree with TRBD2. J lost 7 bases, V lost 3 bases, and 14 bases had no gene match. The CDR3 is 17 residues long. Germline V gene lookup returns CDR1 SGHVS and CDR2 FNYEAQ. The CDR3, as DNA: TGTGCCAGCAGCTTGGGCCCCCCGGGACTAGGGGTAAATGAGCAGTTCTTC. Amino acids: CASSLGPPGLGVNEQFF.

The rearrangement joins TRBV29-1 to TRBJ2-1; 15 bases are shared with TRBD2. The length of the CDR3 is 14 residues. Germline loops: CDR1 SQVTM, CDR2 ANQGSEA. V was clipped by 7 bases and J by 10 bases; unmatched bases: 8. The CDR3 region has the DNA TGCAGCGCTGCCGGACTAGCGGGAGGGCACGAGCAGTTCTTC. Translating gives CSAAGLAGGHEQFF.

As to this clone: The same CDR3 also results from other DNA sequences found in this sample. CDR3 sequence: CASSRGSQETQYF. CDR3 in DNA: TGTGCCAGCAGCAGAGGGTCTCAGGAGACCCAGTACTTC. This sequence joins TRBV7-3 and TRBJ2-5; weak D call: TRBD2 (5 bases). Germline CDR1 is SGHTA and CDR2 is FQGTGA. The CDR3 totals 13 residues. Trimming pared 5 bases from V and 5 bases from J, leaving 12 bases between.

Turning to this clone: The same CDR3 also results from other DNA sequences found in this sample. The rearrangement joins TRBV30 to TRBJ2-1; 10 bases map to TRBD2. The V segment lost 0 bases and the J segment 4 bases; nucleotides outside the gene matches: 15. Germline CDR1 GTSNPN, CDR2 SVGIG (reference sequence). The CDR3 is 19 residues long. The CDR3 region is CAWSVRLAGVRSPYNEQFF. CDR3 in DNA: TGTGCCTGGAGTGTAAGGCTAGCGGGGGTACGATCTCCGTACAATGAGCAGTTCTTC.

V usage is TRBV18 and J usage is TRBJ1-2, with 7 bases identical to TRBD1. Looked up from germline, CDR1 is KGHSH and CDR2 is LQKENI. V shed 5 bases and J 4 bases; nucleotides not matched to a gene: 7. This CDR3 contains 14 residues. The CDR3 protein is CASSSTRDSYGYTF. In nucleotides, the CDR3 is TGTGCCAGCTCATCTACCCGGGACAGCTATGGCTACACCTTC.

The V gene is TRBV18, the J gene TRBJ2-3; TRBD2 is a possible D gene (6 bases). CDR1 and CDR2 (germline): KGHSH, LQKENI. Trimming left V 8 bases short and J 0 bases short, with 15 bases between. The CDR3 consists of 15 residues. The CDR3 DNA is TGTGCCAGCCCTTCGCCGGGGGATAGCACAGATACGCAGTATTTT. As protein: CASPSPGDSTDTQYF.